Detailed here is one T cell receptor (beta chain). This entry is derived from a study of blood T cell repertoires in COVID-19. Trimming removed 6 bases from V and 0 bases from J; junction bases left unmatched: 5. The germline V gene encodes CDR1 MNHEY and CDR2 SVGEGT. This CDR3 comprises 15 residues. Produced via immunoSEQ multiplex PCR; TCRdb's table is partial and in-frame only. The sample includes 490,000 or so clones, around nine tenths of them seen just once. The chain links TRBV6-2 or TRBV6-3 to TRBJ2-7, with TRBD2 matching 10 bases. The sequence came from a woman aged 55-69 years who had recovered from COVID-19. Sequences were obtained from PBMCs or T cells enriched from blood (not recorded which). CDR3 DNA: TGTGCCAGCAGCTCTAGCGGGGGCAGCTCCTACGAGCAGTACTTC. Protein sequence: CASSSSGGSSYEQYF.